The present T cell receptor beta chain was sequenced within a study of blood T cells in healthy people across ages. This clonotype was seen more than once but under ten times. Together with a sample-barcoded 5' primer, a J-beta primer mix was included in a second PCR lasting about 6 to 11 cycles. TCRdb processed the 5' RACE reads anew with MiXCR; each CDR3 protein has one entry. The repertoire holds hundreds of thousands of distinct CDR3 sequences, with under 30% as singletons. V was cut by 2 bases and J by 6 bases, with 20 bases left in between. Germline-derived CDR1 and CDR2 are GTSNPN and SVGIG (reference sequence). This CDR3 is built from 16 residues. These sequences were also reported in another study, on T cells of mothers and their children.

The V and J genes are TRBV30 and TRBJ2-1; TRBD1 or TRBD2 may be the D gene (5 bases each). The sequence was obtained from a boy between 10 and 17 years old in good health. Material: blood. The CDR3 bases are TGTGCCTGGAGTATAGGGACCCTCAATCGCCGCAATGAGCAGTTCTTC. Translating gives CAWSIGTLNRRNEQFF.